This is a list of T cell receptor beta chains from one sample in a study of T cell responses to AZD1222 COVID-19 vaccine. The table came from immunoSEQ multiplex PCR; TCRdb's copy has only in-frame clones and leaves some out. This sample has 95,000 to 130,000 clones, with around 94% found just once. The sample consisted of peripheral blood, taken 28 days after the second AZD1222 dose. The receptors were gathered from an adult who received the AZD1222 COVID-19 vaccine. Both conserved end residues are part of each CDR3. The D gene is left open where the match is weak. The size of a clone is reported for some rows only, either as once, few or many, or as a class for expanded clones.

d_call clone_size j_call cdr3_length v_call cdr3_aa cdr3_nt
TRBD1 NA TRBJ1-1 18 TRBV7-8 CASSDPGQTWARNTEAFF TGTGCCAGCAGCGATCCGGGACAGACTTGGGCCAGGAACACTGAAGCTTTCTTT
NA NA TRBJ1-3 16 TRBV15 CATSRDMASSGNTIYF TGTGCCACCAGCAGAGATATGGCGAGCTCTGGAAACACCATATATTTT
TRBD1 NA TRBJ1-1 16 TRBV4-1 CASSRTGRGPKTEAFF TGCGCCAGCAGCCGGACCGGCAGGGGGCCGAAGACTGAAGCTTTCTTT
NA NA TRBJ1-4 13 TRBV11-3 CASSWGPGEKLFF TGTGCCAGCAGCTGGGGACCTGGTGAAAAACTGTTTTTT
NA NA TRBJ2-7 12 TRBV28 CASRWDNYEQYF TGTGCCAGCCGGTGGGACAACTACGAGCAGTACTTC
TRBD1 NA TRBJ2-2 15 TRBV7-9 CASSLVTGETGELFF TGTGCCAGCAGCTTAGTTACAGGGGAGACCGGGGAGCTGTTTTTT
NA NA TRBJ2-3 14 TRBV6-5 CASSKAGFGDTQYF TGTGCCAGCAGCAAAGCAGGGTTTGGAGATACGCAGTATTTT
NA NA TRBJ1-5 14 TRBV6-1 CASSEGQYNQPQHF TGTGCCAGCAGTGAAGGACAGTACAATCAGCCCCAGCATTTT
TRBD2 NA TRBJ2-2 17 TRBV7-3 CASSLGPRGGASGELFF TGTGCCAGCAGCTTAGGCCCCCGGGGGGGCGCGTCCGGGGAGCTGTTTTTT
NA NA TRBJ2-1 17 TRBV9 CASSVYPLTRVYNEQFF TGTGCCAGCAGCGTATATCCACTTACTCGCGTCTACAATGAGCAGTTCTTC
NA NA TRBJ1-5 15 TRBV5-1 CASSLSGNSNQPQHF TGCGCCAGCAGCTTGAGCGGAAATAGCAATCAGCCCCAGCATTTT
NA NA TRBJ2-6 17 TRBV19 CASSSSYSSSGANVLTF TGTGCCAGTAGCTCAAGTTACAGCTCCTCTGGGGCCAACGTCCTGACTTTC
NA NA TRBJ2-1 15 TRBV9 CASSASVGLSDEQFF TGTGCCAGCAGTGCGTCGGTCGGGCTTAGTGATGAGCAGTTCTTC
NA NA TRBJ1-5 13 TRBV19 CASGGSGNQPQHF TGTGCCAGCGGAGGGTCTGGCAATCAGCCCCAGCATTTT
NA NA TRBJ2-2 16 TRBV18 CASSPLEGLVPGELFF TGTGCCAGCTCACCACTTGAGGGATTGGTTCCCGGGGAGCTGTTTTTT
NA NA TRBJ2-1 13 TRBV6-1 CASSEDGHNEQFF TGTGCCAGCAGTGAGGACGGCCACAATGAGCAGTTCTTC
NA NA TRBJ1-5 15 TRBV18 CASSRGGQFNQPQHF TGTGCCAGCTCTAGAGGAGGACAGTTTAATCAGCCCCAGCATTTT
NA NA TRBJ2-1 12 TRBV10-2 CASRIVGNEQFF TGCGCCAGCAGGATCGTAGGGAATGAGCAGTTCTTC
NA few TRBJ2-2 14 TRBV6-5 CASSQRPETGELFF TGTGCCAGCAGTCAGCGACCTGAAACCGGGGAGCTGTTTTTT
NA NA TRBJ2-7 14 TRBV6-4 CASSDSFDSGLQYF TGTGCCAGCAGTGACTCGTTCGATAGCGGACTACAGTACTTC
NA NA TRBJ2-5 16 TRBV9 CASSPQFSRPAETQYF TGTGCCAGCAGCCCCCAGTTTAGCCGGCCCGCAGAGACCCAGTACTTC
NA NA TRBJ2-7 13 TRBV13 CASSKGRLYEQYF TGTGCCAGCAGCAAGGGACGACTCTACGAGCAGTACTTC
NA NA TRBJ2-5 12 TRBV10-1 CASSDNYETQYF TGCGCCAGCAGTGATAACTACGAGACCCAGTACTTC
TRBD2 NA TRBJ2-7 14 TRBV5-4 CASSWEGGGYEQYF TGTGCCAGCAGCTGGGAGGGCGGTGGCTACGAGCAGTACTTC
NA NA TRBJ1-1 19 TRBV28 CASSSFTRGWGTGNTEAFF TGTGCCAGCAGTTCCTTCACCAGGGGATGGGGTACGGGGAACACTGAAGCTTTCTTT
TRBD2 NA TRBJ2-5 14 TRBV27 CASSFRASGGAQYF TGTGCCAGCAGTTTCCGAGCTAGCGGAGGGGCCCAGTACTTC
NA NA TRBJ2-7 15 TRBV6-1 CASSEGLVWGWGQYF TGTGCCAGCAGTGAAGGACTAGTATGGGGGTGGGGGCAGTACTTC
NA NA TRBJ1-6 11 TRBV2 CASSEDGFLHF TGTGCCAGCAGTGAGGATGGTTTCCTCCACTTT
NA NA TRBJ1-4 14 TRBV30 CAWSVGLEGEKLFF TGTGCCTGGAGTGTGGGATTAGAAGGTGAAAAACTGTTTTTT
NA NA TRBJ1-1 14 TRBV7-9 CASSSGTAGTEAFF TGTGCCAGCAGCTCCGGGACGGCAGGTACTGAAGCTTTCTTT
TRBD1 NA TRBJ2-3 16 TRBV9 CASSTGEQGVVDTQYF TGTGCCAGCAGCACAGGGGAACAGGGGGTAGTGGATACGCAGTATTTT
NA NA TRBJ2-4 17 TRBV19 CASSIDLRPLAKNIQYF TGTGCCAGTAGTATAGATCTAAGGCCCTTAGCCAAAAACATTCAGTACTTC
NA NA TRBJ1-4 12 TRBV29-1 CSVARGAEKLFF TGCAGCGTCGCCCGAGGGGCGGAAAAACTGTTTTTT
TRBD1 once TRBJ1-6 15 TRBV18 CASSPSGQGNSPLHF TGTGCCAGCTCACCCAGCGGACAGGGCAATTCACCCCTCCACTTT
TRBD2 few TRBJ2-5 16 TRBV11-3 CASSTTSGRPGETQYF TGTGCCAGCAGCACGACTAGCGGGAGGCCTGGGGAGACCCAGTACTTC
NA NA TRBJ1-2 15 TRBV7-4 CASSSLGPRGYGYTF TGTGCCAGCAGCTCCCTGGGACCCCGGGGCTATGGCTACACCTTC
TRBD2 once TRBJ2-7 14 TRBV7-2 CASSLSGARYEQYF TGTGCCAGCAGCCTTAGCGGGGCGCGGTACGAGCAGTACTTC
NA NA TRBJ2-7 14 TRBV3-1/TRBV3-2 CASSKWTGAYEQYF TGTGCCAGCAGCAAATGGACGGGGGCCTACGAGCAGTACTTC
TRBD1 NA TRBJ2-7 16 TRBV4-2 CASSQEYGQGSYEQYF TGTGCCAGCAGCCAAGAATATGGACAGGGCTCCTACGAGCAGTACTTC
NA NA TRBJ1-3 18 TRBV19 CASSVGFTYSATGNTIYF TGTGCCAGTAGTGTTGGGTTTACGTACTCTGCCACTGGAAACACCATATATTTT